These T cell receptor beta chains were read from a single sample in a study of breast tumors, draining lymph nodes, adjacent tissues. TCRdb fed the multiplex PCR reads into MiXCR, producing one record per CDR3 protein. The sample consists of 50,000 to 85,000 distinct CDR3 sequences, approximately 40% of them appearing once. Source material: breast tumor tissue. The receptors were gathered from a female donor with breast cancer. Some clones in this sample may be carry-over from other donors' samples. Both conserved end residues are part of each CDR3. D genes are given only for firm matches. Not all rows give a size; the values are once, few, many and, for expanded clones, a class.

TRBV10-3	.	17	TRBD2	TRBJ2-3	CAISESKLAGDTDTQYF	TGTGCCATCAGTGAGTCGAAGCTAGCGGGGGACACAGATACGCAGTATTTT
TRBV7-9	.	17	TRBD2	TRBJ2-7	CASSLAAGGTSNYEQYF	TGTGCCAGCAGCTTAGCGGCCGGGGGGACCAGCAACTACGAGCAGTACTTC
TRBV27	many	14	.	TRBJ2-3	CASSAIGSIDTQYF	TGTGCCAGCAGTGCCATAGGGTCCATTGATACGCAGTATTTT
TRBV19	many	17	TRBD1	TRBJ1-6	CASSRQGQYSYNSPLHF	TGTGCCAGTTCCCGACAGGGCCAATACTCCTATAATTCACCCCTCCACTTT
TRBV11-2	.	13	TRBD1	TRBJ1-4	CASTPVRGTKLFF	TGTGCCTCAACGCCGGTCAGGGGGACTAAACTGTTTTTT
TRBV20-1	many	12	.	TRBJ2-1	CSARRIGNEQFF	TGCAGTGCTCGCCGCATAGGAAATGAGCAGTTCTTC
TRBV5-1	once	14	.	TRBJ2-3	CASTPGKTTDTQYF	TGCGCCAGCACCCCGGGGAAAACCACAGATACGCAGTATTTT
TRBV27	many	14	.	TRBJ1-2	CASSFSGTARGYTF	TGTGCCAGCAGTTTTTCGGGGACTGCTCGGGGCTACACCTTC
TRBV7-3	.	21	.	TRBJ2-1	CASSFYICSVPGRLAYAEQFF	.
TRBV10-3	many	16	TRBD2	TRBJ2-1	CAISEPAGGALNEQFF	TGTGCCATCAGTGAGCCCGCGGGGGGGGCCTTGAATGAGCAGTTCTTC
TRBV10-1	once	15	.	TRBJ2-1	CASSAKSVSNNEQFF	TGCGCCAGCAGTGCTAAATCGGTCAGCAACAATGAGCAGTTCTTC
TRBV7-3	many	13	TRBD2	TRBJ2-4	CASSFGRGNIQYF	TGTGCCAGCAGCTTTGGGAGGGGCAACATTCAGTACTTC
TRBV20-1	.	14	.	TRBJ1-6	CSARERVHNSPLHF	TGCAGTGCTAGAGAGAGGGTCCATAATTCACCCCTCCACTTT
TRBV12-3/TRBV12-4	many	15	.	TRBJ2-5	CASSFAGTSQETQYF	TGTGCCAGCAGTTTTGCCGGGACTTCCCAAGAGACCCAGTACTTC
TRBV14	.	15	.	TRBJ1-5	CASSQDRQLNQPQHF	TGTGCCAGCAGCCAAGATCGACAGCTCAATCAGCCCCAGCATTTT
TRBV18	.	18	TRBD1	TRBJ1-2	CASSPTTGAAGLNYGYTF	TGTGCCAGCTCACCCACGACAGGGGCTGCAGGGCTAAACTATGGCTACACCTTC
TRBV30	.	15	.	TRBJ1-1	CAWSRLGHPGTEAFF	TGTGCCTGGAGCCGTTTGGGACATCCAGGAACTGAAGCTTTCTTT
TRBV5-8	.	16	.	TRBJ2-7	CASSSEVWKVFHEQYF	TGTGCCAGCAGCTCGGAAGTCTGGAAAGTCTTCCACGAGCAGTACTTC
TRBV10-3	many	16	TRBD2	TRBJ2-3	CAISGSGGAGIDTQYF	TGTGCCATCAGCGGGAGCGGGGGGGCCGGTATAGATACGCAGTATTTT
TRBV6-1	many	17	.	TRBJ2-7	CASSEPWTGTGTYEQYF	TGTGCCAGCAGTGAACCATGGACCGGGACCGGCACCTACGAGCAGTACTTC
TRBV5-4	many	16	.	TRBJ2-2	CASSLRGVYLTGELFF	TGTGCCAGCAGCTTGCGCGGGGTTTATTTAACCGGGGAGCTGTTTTTT
TRBV6-2/TRBV6-3	many	13	.	TRBJ2-5	CASRVRGAKTQYF	TGTGCCAGCAGGGTCAGGGGGGCAAAGACCCAGTACTTC
TRBV9	many	12	.	TRBJ2-2	CASSPTRGELFF	TGTGCCAGCAGCCCCACCAGGGGGGAGCTGTTTTTT